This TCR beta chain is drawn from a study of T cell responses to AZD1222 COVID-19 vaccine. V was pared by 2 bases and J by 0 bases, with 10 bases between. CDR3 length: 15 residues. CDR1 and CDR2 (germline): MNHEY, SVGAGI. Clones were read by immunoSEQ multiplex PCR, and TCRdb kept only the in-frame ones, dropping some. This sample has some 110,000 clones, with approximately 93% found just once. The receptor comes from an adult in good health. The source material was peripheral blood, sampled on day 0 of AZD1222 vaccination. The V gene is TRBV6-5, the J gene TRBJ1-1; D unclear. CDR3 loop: CASSYHTQLNTEAFF. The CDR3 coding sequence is TGTGCCAGCAGTTACCATACACAGTTGAACACTGAAGCTTTCTTT.